The rows below give T cell receptor beta chains drawn from one sample of a study of OX40 agonist ivuxolimab in advanced cancers. Clones were sequenced by immunoSEQ multiplex PCR, and TCRdb holds only the in-frame ones, with some missing. The sample contains 77,000 or so clones, over 85% of which appear only once. The material was CD4+ or CD8+ T cells sorted from blood, obtained in a trial of the OX40 agonist ivuxolimab. The receptors stem from an adult with an advanced solid tumor such as melanoma, head and neck, liver or kidney cancer. The CDR3 runs from the conserved cysteine through the conserved F or W. The D gene is left open where the match is weak. Rows may omit the clone size; those that give it use once, few, many or a size class.

D: TRBD1
size: .
J: TRBJ2-2
V: TRBV11-3
CDR3: CASSSRQGAGGELFF
DNA: TGTGCCAGCAGCTCAAGACAGGGGGCGGGCGGGGAGCTGTTTTTT

D: .
size: .
J: TRBJ2-7
V: TRBV20-1
CDR3: CSAISGLEQYF
DNA: TGCAGTGCTATATCTGGGCTCGAGCAGTACTTC

D: .
size: .
J: TRBJ2-2
V: TRBV18
CDR3: CASSPFEGSNTGELFF
DNA: TGTGCCAGCTCACCGTTTGAGGGGTCGAACACCGGGGAGCTGTTTTTT

D: .
size: .
J: TRBJ1-3
V: TRBV5-8
CDR3: CASSRRGTGNTIYF
DNA: TGTGCCAGCAGCCGGCGGGGGACTGGAAACACCATATATTTT

D: .
size: .
J: TRBJ2-5
V: TRBV21-1
CDR3: CASSGPGQGASGQETQYF
DNA: TGTGCCAGCAGCGGGCCGGGACAGGGGGCGTCGGGGCAAGAGACCCAGTACTTC

D: .
size: .
J: TRBJ2-7
V: TRBV7-9
CDR3: CASSLYHEQYF
DNA: TGTGCCAGCAGCTTATACCACGAGCAGTACTTC

D: .
size: .
J: TRBJ1-1
V: TRBV11-2
CDR3: CASSSRGTVNTEAFF
DNA: TGTGCCAGCAGCAGTCGGGGGACGGTGAACACTGAAGCTTTCTTT

D: .
size: .
J: TRBJ1-2
V: TRBV28
CDR3: CASSYGPGVGVGYGYTF
DNA: TGTGCCAGCAGTTACGGACCGGGTGTAGGGGTAGGGTATGGCTACACCTTC

D: .
size: .
J: TRBJ2-1
V: TRBV30
CDR3: CAWSTGNEQFF
DNA: TGTGCCTGGAGTACAGGGAATGAGCAGTTCTTC

D: .
size: .
J: TRBJ1-5
V: TRBV6-6
CDR3: CASTSRGLAQHF
DNA: TGTGCCAGCACATCCAGGGGTTTGGCCCAGCATTTT

D: .
size: few
J: TRBJ2-1
V: TRBV10-1
CDR3: CASSEGFYNEQFF
DNA: TGCGCCAGCAGTGAGGGGTTCTACAATGAGCAGTTCTTC

D: .
size: .
J: TRBJ2-2
V: TRBV7-2
CDR3: CASSQQGRTGELFF
DNA: TGTGCCAGCAGCCAACAGGGACGAACCGGGGAGCTGTTTTTT

D: .
size: .
J: TRBJ2-5
V: TRBV6-5
CDR3: CASRQSQAQETQYF
DNA: TGTGCCAGCAGGCAAAGTCAGGCGCAAGAGACCCAGTACTTC

D: .
size: .
J: TRBJ2-1
V: TRBV9
CDR3: CASSVGESSYNEQFF
DNA: TGTGCCAGCAGCGTAGGGGAGAGCTCCTACAATGAGCAGTTCTTC

D: .
size: .
J: TRBJ1-5
V: TRBV5-3
CDR3: CARSLVGAGDNQPQHF
DNA: TGTGCCAGAAGCTTGGTGGGGGCAGGGGACAATCAGCCCCAGCATTTT

D: .
size: .
J: TRBJ1-2
V: TRBV6-1
CDR3: CASNFDQVDGYTF
DNA: TGTGCCAGCAACTTTGATCAGGTTGATGGCTACACCTTC

D: TRBD2
size: once
J: TRBJ2-3
V: TRBV6-5
CDR3: CASIERGDTDTQYF
DNA: TGTGCCAGCATCGAGCGGGGGGACACAGATACGCAGTATTTT

D: .
size: .
J: TRBJ1-4
V: TRBV5-4
CDR3: CASSLARSNEKLFF
DNA: TGTGCCAGCAGCTTGGCTAGGAGTAATGAAAAACTGTTTTTT

D: TRBD2
size: .
J: TRBJ2-7
V: TRBV9
CDR3: CASSPGTGGIYEQYF
DNA: TGTGCCAGCAGCCCCGGTACGGGGGGGATCTACGAGCAGTACTTC

D: .
size: .
J: TRBJ2-3
V: TRBV29-1
CDR3: CSVDGSTDTQYF
DNA: TGCAGCGTTGACGGGAGCACAGATACGCAGTATTTT

D: TRBD1
size: few
J: TRBJ1-2
V: TRBV7-9
CDR3: CASSEGPGQPPGF
DNA: TGTGCCAGCAGCGAGGGACCGGGACAGCCTCCCGGCTTC

D: .
size: .
J: TRBJ1-3
V: TRBV10-3
CDR3: CAISEAGPRENTIYF
DNA: TGTGCCATCAGTGAAGCAGGGCCAAGGGAGAACACCATATATTTT

D: TRBD2
size: .
J: TRBJ2-7
V: TRBV18
CDR3: CASSPPGLAGGPGYEQYF
DNA: TGTGCCAGCTCACCACCGGGACTAGCGGGAGGGCCGGGCTACGAGCAGTACTTC

D: .
size: .
J: TRBJ2-5
V: TRBV14
CDR3: CASSQVGQTQYF
DNA: TGTGCCAGCAGCCAAGTGGGACAAACCCAGTACTTC

D: .
size: .
J: TRBJ1-1
V: TRBV2
CDR3: CASSNQGIMNTEAFF
DNA: TGTGCCAGCAGTAACCAGGGAATCATGAACACTGAAGCTTTCTTT

D: .
size: few
J: TRBJ1-5
V: TRBV7-9
CDR3: CASSPEGSGPQHF
DNA: TGTGCCAGCAGCCCCGAGGGCTCCGGGCCCCAGCATTTT

D: .
size: .
J: TRBJ2-5
V: TRBV18
CDR3: CASSPLRAQETQYF
DNA: TGTGCCAGCTCACCACTGCGGGCCCAAGAGACCCAGTACTTC

D: .
size: .
J: TRBJ1-4
V: TRBV6-5
CDR3: CASRPGPSGEKLFF
DNA: TGTGCCAGCCGACCCGGGCCTTCGGGTGAAAAACTGTTTTTT

D: .
size: .
J: TRBJ2-3
V: TRBV4-1
CDR3: CASSRGVGTDTQYF
DNA: TGCGCCAGCAGCCGTGGGGTAGGGACAGATACGCAGTATTTT

D: .
size: .
J: TRBJ2-6
V: TRBV5-4
CDR3: CASSFGQGVSGANVLTF
DNA: TGTGCCAGCAGCTTCGGCCAGGGAGTATCTGGGGCCAACGTCCTGACTTTC

D: .
size: .
J: TRBJ1-1
V: TRBV6-5
CDR3: CASSYTGNTEAFF
DNA: TGTGCCAGCAGTTACACAGGGAATACTGAAGCTTTCTTT

D: TRBD1
size: .
J: TRBJ2-1
V: TRBV6-1
CDR3: CASSEHPGTGLYNEQFF
DNA: TGTGCCAGCAGTGAACACCCGGGGACAGGCCTTTACAATGAGCAGTTCTTC

D: .
size: .
J: TRBJ2-7
V: TRBV6-6
CDR3: CASSLGEDEQYF
DNA: TGTGCCAGCAGTTTAGGGGAGGACGAGCAGTACTTC

D: .
size: .
J: TRBJ2-5
V: TRBV6-1
CDR3: CASSEARGYQETQYF
DNA: TGTGCCAGCAGTGAAGCGAGGGGTTACCAAGAGACCCAGTACTTC

D: .
size: .
J: TRBJ2-5
V: TRBV6-1
CDR3: CASSGTRVETQYF
DNA: TGTGCCAGCAGTGGGACCAGGGTGGAGACCCAGTACTTC

D: .
size: .
J: TRBJ2-7
V: TRBV7-8
CDR3: CASSFSTPPTYEQYF
DNA: TGTGCCAGCAGCTTTTCGACTCCCCCCACCTACGAGCAGTACTTC

D: .
size: once
J: TRBJ2-5
V: TRBV6-5
CDR3: CASSSTQETQYF
DNA: TGTGCCAGCAGTTCGACCCAAGAGACCCAGTACTTC

D: TRBD1
size: .
J: TRBJ2-2
V: TRBV27
CDR3: CASQPGQGVRELFF
DNA: TGTGCCAGCCAGCCGGGACAGGGGGTTCGGGAGCTGTTTTTT

D: .
size: .
J: TRBJ2-7
V: TRBV6-6
CDR3: CASSYRSQGRGEQYF
DNA: TGTGCCAGCAGTTACAGGTCCCAGGGGCGCGGCGAGCAGTACTTC

D: .
size: .
J: TRBJ1-4
V: TRBV19
CDR3: CASSTQTTTNEKLFF
DNA: TGTGCCAGTAGTACACAGACAACAACTAATGAAAAACTGTTTTTT

D: .
size: .
J: TRBJ2-7
V: TRBV19
CDR3: CASRRADYF
DNA: TGTGCCAGTAGGCGGGCCGACTACTTC

D: TRBD1
size: .
J: TRBJ2-7
V: TRBV6-5
CDR3: CASSDRGWNEQYF
DNA: TGTGCCAGCAGCGACAGGGGGTGGAACGAGCAGTACTTC

D: .
size: .
J: TRBJ1-1
V: TRBV11-2
CDR3: CASSREVGTSTEAFF
DNA: TGTGCCAGCAGCCGGGAGGTAGGGACCTCCACTGAAGCTTTCTTT

D: TRBD2
size: .
J: TRBJ2-5
V: TRBV18
CDR3: CASSPSGSNLETQYF
DNA: TGTGCCAGCTCACCTAGCGGGAGCAATCTGGAGACCCAGTACTTC

D: TRBD1
size: .
J: TRBJ2-7
V: TRBV27
CDR3: CASSFAGGLYEQYF
DNA: TGTGCCAGCAGTTTTGCAGGGGGTCTGTACGAGCAGTACTTC

D: TRBD1
size: .
J: TRBJ2-5
V: TRBV7-9
CDR3: CASSLGQGGSEETQYF
DNA: TGTGCCAGCAGCTTAGGACAGGGCGGCTCAGAAGAGACCCAGTACTTC

D: .
size: .
J: TRBJ2-7
V: TRBV5-1
CDR3: CASSLAQGNYEQYF
DNA: TGCGCCAGCAGCTTGGCACAGGGCAACTACGAGCAGTACTTC

D: TRBD2
size: .
J: TRBJ2-1
V: TRBV7-6
CDR3: CASSTGGRPYNEQFF
DNA: TGTGCCAGCAGCACGGGGGGGAGACCCTACAATGAGCAGTTCTTC

D: TRBD1
size: .
J: TRBJ1-5
V: TRBV7-3
CDR3: CASTYWVGDRGNQPQHF
DNA: TGTGCCAGCACCTATTGGGTGGGGGACAGGGGAAATCAGCCCCAGCATTTT

D: .
size: .
J: TRBJ2-3
V: TRBV9
CDR3: CASTNTDTQYF
DNA: TGTGCCAGCACCAACACAGATACGCAGTATTTT

D: .
size: .
J: TRBJ2-5
V: TRBV5-4
CDR3: CASSLVQTQETQYF
DNA: TGTGCCAGCAGCTTGGTCCAGACTCAAGAGACCCAGTACTTC

D: .
size: .
J: TRBJ1-6
V: TRBV27
CDR3: CASSFRQYNSPLHF
DNA: TGTGCCAGCAGTTTCCGGCAGTATAATTCACCCCTCCACTTT

D: .
size: once
J: TRBJ2-3
V: TRBV5-1
CDR3: CASRDPAGTVTDTQYF
DNA: TGCGCCAGCCGGGACCCAGCAGGGACTGTTACAGATACGCAGTATTTT

D: .
size: .
J: TRBJ2-7
V: TRBV9
CDR3: CASSESSGQSYEQYF
DNA: TGTGCCAGCAGCGAAAGTAGCGGCCAGAGCTACGAGCAGTACTTC

D: .
size: .
J: TRBJ1-5
V: TRBV15
CDR3: CATSRENSQGNQPQHF
DNA: TGTGCCACCAGCAGAGAAAACTCCCAGGGCAATCAGCCCCAGCATTTT

D: TRBD2
size: .
J: TRBJ2-1
V: TRBV19
CDR3: CASSLAGGGNEQFF
DNA: TGTGCCAGTAGCCTAGCGGGAGGGGGGAATGAGCAGTTCTTC

D: .
size: .
J: TRBJ2-5
V: TRBV7-8
CDR3: CASSLLPQVTQYF
DNA: TGTGCCAGCAGCTTGCTCCCCCAGGTGACCCAGTACTTC

D: .
size: once
J: TRBJ2-1
V: TRBV7-2
CDR3: CASKRGGGYNEQFF
DNA: TGTGCCAGCAAGAGGGGGGGCGGGTACAATGAGCAGTTCTTC

D: TRBD1
size: .
J: TRBJ2-7
V: TRBV19
CDR3: CASSPGQSYEQYF
DNA: TGTGCCAGTAGCCCGGGACAGTCCTACGAGCAGTACTTC